The clone carrying this T cell receptor beta chain has just a few counts. Libraries were prepared by immunoSEQ multiplex PCR; TCRdb keeps only in-frame clonotypes and omits some of them. The sample contains approximately 140,000 clones, 93% of which appear only once. The sample originates from a study of T cell responses to AZD1222 COVID-19 vaccine. This specimen was peripheral blood, taken on day 0 of AZD1222 vaccination. The clonotype originates from an adult in good health.

CDR3 protein: CASSQDLTASSYEQYF. CDR3 nucleotides: TGTGCCAGCAGCCAAGATCTGACGGCTTCTTCCTACGAGCAGTACTTC. The chain links TRBV4-2 to TRBJ2-7; D gene unclear. Germline V gene data show CDR1 as LGHNA and CDR2 as YNFKEQ. The CDR3 spans 16 residues. Trimming shortened V by 0 bases and J by 1 base, and 13 bases separated the two germline ends.